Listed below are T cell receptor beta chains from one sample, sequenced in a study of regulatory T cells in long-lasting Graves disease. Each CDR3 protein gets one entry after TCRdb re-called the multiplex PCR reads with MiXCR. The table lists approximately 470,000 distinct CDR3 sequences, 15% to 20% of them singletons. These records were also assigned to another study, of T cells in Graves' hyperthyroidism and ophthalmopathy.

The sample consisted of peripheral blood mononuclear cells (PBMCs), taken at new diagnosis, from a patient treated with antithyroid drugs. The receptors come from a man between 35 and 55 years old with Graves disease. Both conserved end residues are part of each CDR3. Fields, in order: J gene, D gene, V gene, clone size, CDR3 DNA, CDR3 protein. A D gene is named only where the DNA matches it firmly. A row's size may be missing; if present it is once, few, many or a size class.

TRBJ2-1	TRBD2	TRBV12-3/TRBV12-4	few	TGTGCCATCTCTGGGCTAGCGGGTGTCGGGCAGTTCTTC	CAISGLAGVGQFF
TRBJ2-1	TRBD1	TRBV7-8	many	TGTGCCAGCAGCTTAGTGACGGGACAGGGGATTAGGTCCTACAATGAGCAGTTCTTC	CASSLVTGQGIRSYNEQFF
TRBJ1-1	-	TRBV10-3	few	TGTGCCTCCCAGACAGATTTGAACACTGAAGCTTTCTTT	CASQTDLNTEAFF
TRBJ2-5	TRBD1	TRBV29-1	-	TGCAGCGGGGGGACAGGGTGGTACCAAGAGACCCAGTACTTC	CSGGTGWYQETQYF
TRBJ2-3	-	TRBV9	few	TGTGCCAGCAGCGTAGCTCAGGGAAAGAGCACAGATACGCAGTATTTT	CASSVAQGKSTDTQYF
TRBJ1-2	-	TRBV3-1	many	TGTGCCAGCAGCCAAGACGCGCAGGGGTCGAATGGCTACACCTTC	CASSQDAQGSNGYTF
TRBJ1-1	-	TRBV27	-	TGTGCCAGCAGTTTTCGGGCAGGGCGGTACACTGAAGCTTTCTTT	CASSFRAGRYTEAFF
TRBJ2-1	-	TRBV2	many	TGTGCCAGCACCCCTGACAGGAGCTCCTACAATGAGCAGTTCTTC	CASTPDRSSYNEQFF
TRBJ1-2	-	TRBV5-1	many	TGCGCCAGCAGCTTGGGTGACAGATCCTATGGCTACACCTTC	CASSLGDRSYGYTF
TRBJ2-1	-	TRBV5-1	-	TGCGCCAGCAGCTTCGATGGGATCTCACATGAGCAGTTCTTC	CASSFDGISHEQFF
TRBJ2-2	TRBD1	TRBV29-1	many	TGCAGCGTTGAAGATGGGACAGGAGACACCGGGGAGCTGTTTTTT	CSVEDGTGDTGELFF
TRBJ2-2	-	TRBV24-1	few	TGTGCCACCAGTGACCCCGCCGGGGAGCTGTTTTTT	CATSDPAGELFF
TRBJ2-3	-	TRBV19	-	TGTGCCAGTAGTATAGCGGGAGTCCCAGATACGCAGTATTTT	CASSIAGVPDTQYF
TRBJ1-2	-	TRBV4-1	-	TGCGCCAGCATCGATACGGGGGGTACTGGCTACACCTTC	CASIDTGGTGYTF
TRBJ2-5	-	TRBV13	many	TGTGCCAGCAGCTTTTGGCTCTATAGGGCAGAAGAGACCCAGTACTTC	CASSFWLYRAEETQYF
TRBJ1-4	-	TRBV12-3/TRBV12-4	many	TGTGCCAGCAGCCCTCCGGGACGCGCGGGGGAAAAACTGTTTTTT	CASSPPGRAGEKLFF
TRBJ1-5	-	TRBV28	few	TGTGCCAGCAGTTTACAGGATCAGCCCCAGCATTTT	CASSLQDQPQHF
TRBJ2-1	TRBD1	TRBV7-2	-	TGTGCCAGCAGAACGACAGGGGGCTTGGATGAGCAGTTCTTC	CASRTTGGLDEQFF
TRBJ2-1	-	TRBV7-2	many	TGTGCCAGCAGTCTAATGCCAGGGAGTTACAATGAGCAGTTCTTC	CASSLMPGSYNEQFF
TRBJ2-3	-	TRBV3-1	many	TGTGCCAGCAGCCAAGAACGGTTCGAGGATACGCAGTATTTT	CASSQERFEDTQYF
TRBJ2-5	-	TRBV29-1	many	TGCAGCGTTGAACGGTTAGGGGGAGGACAAGAGACCCAGTACTTC	CSVERLGGGQETQYF
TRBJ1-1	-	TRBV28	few	TGTGCCAGCAAGGGTGACACTGAAGCTTTCTTT	CASKGDTEAFF
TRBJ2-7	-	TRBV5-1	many	TGCGCCAGCAGCTTGGAGGTTTCGGGGGAGCAGTACTTC	CASSLEVSGEQYF
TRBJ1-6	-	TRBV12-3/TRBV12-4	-	TGTGCCAGCAGTTCCTCGGGACTGGATTCACCCCTCCACTTT	CASSSSGLDSPLHF
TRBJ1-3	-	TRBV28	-	TGTGCCAGCAGCATTGGTGGAGGAAACACCATATATTTT	CASSIGGGNTIYF
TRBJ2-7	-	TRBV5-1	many	TGCGCCAGCAGCTTGGGATCGACCGGACTCTCCTACTTC	CASSLGSTGLSYF
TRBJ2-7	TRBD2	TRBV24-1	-	TGTGCCACCAGTGATAGCGGGAGGGGGTACGAGCAGTACTTC	CATSDSGRGYEQYF
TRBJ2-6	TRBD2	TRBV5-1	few	TGCGCCAGCAGCATTACATCGGGACTAGCGTCTGGGGCCAACGTCCTGACTTTC	CASSITSGLASGANVLTF
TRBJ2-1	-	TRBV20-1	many	TGCAGTGCTAGTTTGGGACCGTCCTACAATGAGCAGTTCTTC	CSASLGPSYNEQFF
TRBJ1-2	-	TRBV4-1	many	TGCGCCAGCAGCCAAGCCTACAGTAACTATGGCTACACCTTC	CASSQAYSNYGYTF
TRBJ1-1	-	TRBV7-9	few	TGTGCCAGCAGCTTGCGGGTTGAGGCCCCTGAAGCTTTCTTT	CASSLRVEAPEAFF
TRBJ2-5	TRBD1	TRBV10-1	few	TGCGCCAGCAGTGAGACCCGGACAGGGTTCAGAGAGACCCAGTACTTC	CASSETRTGFRETQYF
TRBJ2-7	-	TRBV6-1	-	TGTGCCAGCAGCACCGGGGCAGGGGACGAGCAGTACTTC	CASSTGAGDEQYF
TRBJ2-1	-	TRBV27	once	TGTGCCAGCAGTTCGGGTGCCCAAGGCTACAATGAGCAGCTCTTC	CASSSGAQGYNEQLF
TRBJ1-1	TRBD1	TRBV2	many	TGTGCCAGCAGTGGAAACAGGGGGAACACTGAAGCTTTCTTT	CASSGNRGNTEAFF
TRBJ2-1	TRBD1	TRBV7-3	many	TGTGCCAGCAGCCAGGGACAGGGGGCGACTGAGCAGTTCTTC	CASSQGQGATEQFF
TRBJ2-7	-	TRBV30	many	TGTGCCTGGTCGACAGGCTCCCAGGTGTTCCGTGGCTTC	CAWSTGSQVFRGF
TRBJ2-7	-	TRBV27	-	TGTGCCAGCAGTTTTGGTTCGACCTACGAGCAGTACTTC	CASSFGSTYEQYF
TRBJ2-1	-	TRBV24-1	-	TGTGCCACCAAGGGCCCCCCTGAAGGTGAGCAGTTCTTC	CATKGPPEGEQFF
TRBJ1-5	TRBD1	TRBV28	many	TGTGCCAGCACAGGGGGCGCCGGCAATCAGCCCCAGCATTTT	CASTGGAGNQPQHF
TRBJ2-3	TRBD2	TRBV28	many	TGTGCCAGCAGCCAACCGGGACTAGCGGAAGTTAGCACAGATACGCAGTATTTT	CASSQPGLAEVSTDTQYF
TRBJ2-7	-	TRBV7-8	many	TGTGCCAGCAGCTTAAAATCCGTCGAGCAGTACTTC	CASSLKSVEQYF
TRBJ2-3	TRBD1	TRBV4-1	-	TGCGCCAGCAGCCAAGAATTGGGGACAGGGAATACAGATACGCAGTATTTT	CASSQELGTGNTDTQYF
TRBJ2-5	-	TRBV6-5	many	TGTGCCAGCAGTTACGGGGTTGAGACCCAGTACTTC	CASSYGVETQYF
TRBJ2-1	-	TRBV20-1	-	TGCAGTGCTAGGCTGAGGATGGGGTATGAGCAGTCCTTC	CSARLRMGYEQSF
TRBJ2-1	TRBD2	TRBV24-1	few	TGTGCCACCAGCCGGTGGGGACTAGCGGGGAATGAGCAGTTCTTC	CATSRWGLAGNEQFF
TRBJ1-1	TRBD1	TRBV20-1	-	TGCAGTGCTCACTATAGGACAGGGGACGGAGCTTTCTTT	CSAHYRTGDGAFF
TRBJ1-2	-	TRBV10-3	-	TGTGCCATCAGTGATCAGGGATGGTATGGCTACACCTTC	CAISDQGWYGYTF
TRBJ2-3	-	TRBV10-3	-	TGTGCCATCAGTGGGAACTACCGGGGGAACACAGATACGCAGTATTTT	CAISGNYRGNTDTQYF
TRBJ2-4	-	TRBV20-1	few	TGCAGTGCCCTCACGGTAAACAAAAACATTCAGTACTTC	CSALTVNKNIQYF
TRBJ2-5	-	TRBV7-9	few	TGTGCCAGCAGTAGAGGACGGACGTGGGAGACCCAGTACTTC	CASSRGRTWETQYF
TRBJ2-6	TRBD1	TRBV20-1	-	TGCAGTGCTAGTAACAGGGGGTCTGGGGCCAACGTCCTGACTTTC	CSASNRGSGANVLTF
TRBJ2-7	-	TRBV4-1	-	TGCGCCAGCAGCCAAGATGGCAGGGGCTACGAGCAGTACTTC	CASSQDGRGYEQYF
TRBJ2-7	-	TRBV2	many	TGTGCCAGCAGCCCCGAACGGGGGAACACCTTCTCCTACGAGCAGTACTTC	CASSPERGNTFSYEQYF